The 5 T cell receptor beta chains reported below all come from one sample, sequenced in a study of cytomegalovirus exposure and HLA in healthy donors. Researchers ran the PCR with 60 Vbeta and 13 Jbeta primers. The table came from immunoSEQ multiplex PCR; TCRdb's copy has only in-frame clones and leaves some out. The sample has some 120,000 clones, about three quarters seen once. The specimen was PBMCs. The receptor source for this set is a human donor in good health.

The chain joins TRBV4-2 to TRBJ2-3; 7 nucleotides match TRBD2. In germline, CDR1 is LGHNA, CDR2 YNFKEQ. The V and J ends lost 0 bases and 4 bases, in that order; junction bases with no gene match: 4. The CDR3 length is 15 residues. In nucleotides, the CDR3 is TGTGCCAGCAGCCAAGAGGGGGGGGGATCAGATACGCAGTATTTT. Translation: CASSQEGGGSDTQYF.

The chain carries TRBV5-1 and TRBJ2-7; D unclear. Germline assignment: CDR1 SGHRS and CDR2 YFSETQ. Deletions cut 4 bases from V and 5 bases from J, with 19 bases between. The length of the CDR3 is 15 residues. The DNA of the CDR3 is TGCGCCAGCAGCCCCTCCCAGCAGGCCGTCCACGAGCAGTACTTC. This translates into CASSPSQQAVHEQYF.

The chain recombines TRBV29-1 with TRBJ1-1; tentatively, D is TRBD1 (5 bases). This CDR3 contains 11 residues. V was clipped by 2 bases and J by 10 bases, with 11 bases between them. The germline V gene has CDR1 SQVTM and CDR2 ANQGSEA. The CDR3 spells CSVEQGFRAFF. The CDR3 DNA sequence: TGCAGCGTTGAACAGGGTTTTCGAGCTTTCTTT. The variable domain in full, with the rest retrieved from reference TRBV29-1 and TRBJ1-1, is SAVISQKPSRDICQRGTSLTIQCQVDSQVTMMFWYRQQPGQSLTLIATANQGSEATYESGFVIDKFPISRPNLTFSTLTVSNMSPEDSSIYLCSVEQGFRAFFGQGTRLTVV.

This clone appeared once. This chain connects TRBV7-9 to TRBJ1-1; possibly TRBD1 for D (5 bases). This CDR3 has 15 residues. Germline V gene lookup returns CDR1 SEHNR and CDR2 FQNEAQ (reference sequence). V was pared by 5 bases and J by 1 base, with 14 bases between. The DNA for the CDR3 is TGTGCCAGCAGCCACCGTTCGGGGGAGAACACTGAAGCTTTCTTT. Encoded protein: CASSHRSGENTEAFF. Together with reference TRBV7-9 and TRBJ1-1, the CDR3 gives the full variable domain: DTGVSQNPRHKITKRGQNVTFRCDPISEHNRLYWYRQTLGQGPEFLTYFQNEAQLEKSRLLSDRFSAERPKGSFSTLEIQRTEQGDSAMYLCASSHRSGENTEAFFGQGTRLTVV.

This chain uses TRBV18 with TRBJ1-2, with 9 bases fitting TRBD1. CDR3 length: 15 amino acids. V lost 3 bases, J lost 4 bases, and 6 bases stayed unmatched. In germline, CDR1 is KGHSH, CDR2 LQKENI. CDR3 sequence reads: CASSPSTGGAYGYTF. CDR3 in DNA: TGTGCCAGCTCACCGTCGACAGGGGGAGCCTATGGCTACACCTTC.